The clone carrying this T cell receptor beta chain has only one observation. In TCRdb, the RT-PCR reads were re-called with MiXCR into one record per CDR3 protein. The table has 200,000 to 250,000 distinct CDR3 sequences, around an eighth seen once. The germline V gene has CDR1 SGHAT and CDR2 FQNNGV. This CDR3 spans 13 amino acids. Trimming pared 4 bases from V and 4 bases from J, leaving 11 bases between. The data were obtained in a study of patients and donors after allogeneic stem cell transplantation. The chain is built from TRBV11-2 and TRBJ2-7, with D possibly being TRBD2 (5 bases). The receptor's source is a human donor who was either an allogeneic HSCT recipient or a stem cell or donor lymphocyte infusion donor (not recorded which). It is not recorded whose cells these are; they may come from a transplant donor. The sample was blood, either unsorted or a sorted T cell fraction (not recorded which). CDR3 in amino acids: CASSYGLSYEQYF. CDR3 DNA sequence: TGTGCCAGCAGCTATGGACTGAGTTACGAGCAGTACTTC.